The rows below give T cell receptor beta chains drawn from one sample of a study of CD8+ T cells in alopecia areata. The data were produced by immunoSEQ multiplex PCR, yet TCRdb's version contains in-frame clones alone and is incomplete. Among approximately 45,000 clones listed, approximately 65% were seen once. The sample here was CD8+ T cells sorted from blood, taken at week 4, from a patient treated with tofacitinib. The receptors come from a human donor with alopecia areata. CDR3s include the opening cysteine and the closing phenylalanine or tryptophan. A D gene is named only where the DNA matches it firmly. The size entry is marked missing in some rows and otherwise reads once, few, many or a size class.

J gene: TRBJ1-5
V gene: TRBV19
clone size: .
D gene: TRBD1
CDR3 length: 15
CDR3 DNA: TGTGCCAGTACCGCGGACAGGGGCAAGACCCAGCCCCAGCATTTT
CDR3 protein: CASTADRGKTQPQHF

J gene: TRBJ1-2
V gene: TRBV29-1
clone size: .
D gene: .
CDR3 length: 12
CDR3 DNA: TGCAGCGTTCCAGACAGTACCTATGGCTACACCTTC
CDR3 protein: CSVPDSTYGYTF

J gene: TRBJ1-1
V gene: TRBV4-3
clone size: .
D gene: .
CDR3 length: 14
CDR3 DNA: TGCGCCAGCAGCCAAGATCAGGCAGGGGTTGAAGCTTTCTTT
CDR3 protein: CASSQDQAGVEAFF

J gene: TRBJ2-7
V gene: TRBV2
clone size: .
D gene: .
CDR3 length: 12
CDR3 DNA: TGTGCCAGCTTGGGCAGGGTCTACGAGCAGTACTTC
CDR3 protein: CASLGRVYEQYF

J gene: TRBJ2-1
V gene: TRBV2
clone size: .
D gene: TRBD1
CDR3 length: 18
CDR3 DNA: TGTGCCAGCAGTCAACCCAAAGTAACAGGGGGCCTCTACAATGAGCAGTTCTTC
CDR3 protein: CASSQPKVTGGLYNEQFF

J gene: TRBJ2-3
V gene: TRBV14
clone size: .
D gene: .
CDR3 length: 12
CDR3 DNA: TGTGCCAGCAGCCCCTCAAGGGATACGCAGTATTTT
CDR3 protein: CASSPSRDTQYF

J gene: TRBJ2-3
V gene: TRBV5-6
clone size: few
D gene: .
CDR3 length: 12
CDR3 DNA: TGTGCCAGCAGCTTGGCGGCAGATACGCAGTATTTT
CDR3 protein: CASSLAADTQYF

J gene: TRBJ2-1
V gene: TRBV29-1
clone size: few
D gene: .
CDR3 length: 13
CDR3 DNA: TGCAGCGTTCCGGGGATGAACTACAATGAGCAGTTCTTC
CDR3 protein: CSVPGMNYNEQFF

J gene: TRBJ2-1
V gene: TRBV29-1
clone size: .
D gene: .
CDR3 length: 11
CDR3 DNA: TGCAGCGTTGATCAGGGCTATGAGCAGTTCTTC
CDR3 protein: CSVDQGYEQFF

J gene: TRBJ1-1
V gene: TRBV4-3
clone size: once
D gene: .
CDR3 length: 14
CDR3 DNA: TGCGCCAGCAGCCCAAGGTTGGCAGTCGGGAGAGCTTTCTTT
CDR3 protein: CASSPRLAVGRAFF

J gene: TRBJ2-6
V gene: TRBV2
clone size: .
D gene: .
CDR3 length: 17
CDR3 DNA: TGTGCCAGCAGAAACAGGGAATTCAGCTCTGGGGCCAACGTCCTGACTTTC
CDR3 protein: CASRNREFSSGANVLTF

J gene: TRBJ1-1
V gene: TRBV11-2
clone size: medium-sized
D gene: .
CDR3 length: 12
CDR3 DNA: TGTGCCAGCCGCTCGGGGAACACTGAAGCTTTCTTT
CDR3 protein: CASRSGNTEAFF

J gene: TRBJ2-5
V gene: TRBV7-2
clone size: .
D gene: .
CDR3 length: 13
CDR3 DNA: TGTGCCAGCAACTTAGGGGAGAGGGAGACCCAGTACTTC
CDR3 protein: CASNLGERETQYF

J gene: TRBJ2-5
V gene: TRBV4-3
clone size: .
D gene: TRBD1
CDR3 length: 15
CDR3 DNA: TGCGCCAGCAGCCACGGGACAGGAGTGGGGGAGACCCAGTACTTC
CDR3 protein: CASSHGTGVGETQYF

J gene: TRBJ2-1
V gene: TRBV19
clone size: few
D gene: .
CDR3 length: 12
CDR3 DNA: TGTGCCAGTAAAAACGGTCGGGATGAGCAGTTCTTC
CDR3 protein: CASKNGRDEQFF

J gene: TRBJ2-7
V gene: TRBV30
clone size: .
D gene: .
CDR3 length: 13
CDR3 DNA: TGTGCCTGGAGTTGGGATTCTCGAAGCGAGCAGTACTTC
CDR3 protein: CAWSWDSRSEQYF

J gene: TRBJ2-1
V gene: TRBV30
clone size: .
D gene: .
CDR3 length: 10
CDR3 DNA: TGTGCCTGGGGGGGCTATGAGCAGTTCTTC
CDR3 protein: CAWGGYEQFF

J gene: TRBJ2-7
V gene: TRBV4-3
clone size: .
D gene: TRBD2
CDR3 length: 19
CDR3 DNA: TGCGCCAGCAGCCAAGATAGTACCCTAGCGGGGGCAACGTCCTACGAGCAGTACTTC
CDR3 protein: CASSQDSTLAGATSYEQYF

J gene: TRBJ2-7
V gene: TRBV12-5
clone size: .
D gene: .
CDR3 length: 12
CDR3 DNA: TGTGCTAGTGGCCCCGACAGTTACGAGCAGTACTTC
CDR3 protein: CASGPDSYEQYF

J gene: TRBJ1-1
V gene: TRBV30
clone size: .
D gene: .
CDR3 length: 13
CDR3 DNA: TGTGCCTGGAGTGTAGGATCAGACACTGAAGCTTTCTTT
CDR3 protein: CAWSVGSDTEAFF

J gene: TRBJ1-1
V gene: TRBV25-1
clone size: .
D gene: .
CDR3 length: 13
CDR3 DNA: TGTGCCAGCAGTGAATTGGGGTACACTGAAGCTTTCTTT
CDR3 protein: CASSELGYTEAFF

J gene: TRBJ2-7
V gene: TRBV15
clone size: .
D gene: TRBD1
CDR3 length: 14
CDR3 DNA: TGTGCCACCAGCCCCCAGACAGGGACGAGCGGGCAGTACTTC
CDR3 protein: CATSPQTGTSGQYF

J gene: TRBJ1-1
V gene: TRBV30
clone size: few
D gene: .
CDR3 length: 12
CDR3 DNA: TGTGCCTGGGCAGGGATAGGGACTGAAGCTTTCTTT
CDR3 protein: CAWAGIGTEAFF

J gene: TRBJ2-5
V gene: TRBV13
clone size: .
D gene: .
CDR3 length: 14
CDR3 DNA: TGTGCCAGCAGCTTGGCGTCAAACCGGGAGACCCAGTACTTC
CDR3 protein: CASSLASNRETQYF

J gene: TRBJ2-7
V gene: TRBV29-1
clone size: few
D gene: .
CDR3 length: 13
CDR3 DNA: TGCAGCGTGATATGGGACGATCACTACGAGCAGTACTTC
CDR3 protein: CSVIWDDHYEQYF

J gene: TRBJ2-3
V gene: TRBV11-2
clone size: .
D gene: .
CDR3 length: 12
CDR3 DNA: TGTGCCAGCAGCTTAGGTTCCGATACGCAGTATTTT
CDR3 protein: CASSLGSDTQYF

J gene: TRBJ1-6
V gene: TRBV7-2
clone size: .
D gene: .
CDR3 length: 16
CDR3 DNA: TGTGCCAGCAGCTCCCCGGACAGAGCAAATAATTCACCCCTCCACTTT
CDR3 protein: CASSSPDRANNSPLHF

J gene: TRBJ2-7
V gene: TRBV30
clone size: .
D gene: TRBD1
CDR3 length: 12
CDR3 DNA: TGTGCCTGGAGCGAGGACAGGGGCGAGCAGTACTTC
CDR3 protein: CAWSEDRGEQYF

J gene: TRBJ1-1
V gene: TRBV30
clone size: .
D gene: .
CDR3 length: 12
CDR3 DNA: TGTGCCTGGAGCGGGGGTGCCCCTGCTCCTTTCTTT
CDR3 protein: CAWSGGAPAPFF

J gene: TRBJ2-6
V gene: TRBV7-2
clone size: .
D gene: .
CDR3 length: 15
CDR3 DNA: TGTGCCAGCAGCCAGGGACGCTCTGGGGCCAACGTCCTGACTTTC
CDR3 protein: CASSQGRSGANVLTF

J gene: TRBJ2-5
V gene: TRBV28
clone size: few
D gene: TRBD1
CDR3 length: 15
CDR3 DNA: TGTGCCAGCAGTTTGAGGGGGCGGATCGGGGAGACCCAGTACTTC
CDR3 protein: CASSLRGRIGETQYF

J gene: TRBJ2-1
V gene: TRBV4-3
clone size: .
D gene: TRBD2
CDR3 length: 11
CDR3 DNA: TGCGCCAGCAGCCAAGGACTAGCGCAGTTCTTC
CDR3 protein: CASSQGLAQFF

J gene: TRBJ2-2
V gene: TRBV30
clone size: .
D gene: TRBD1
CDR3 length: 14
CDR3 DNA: TGTGCCTGGAGTTGGGACAGGGGGAACGGGGAGCTGTTTTTT
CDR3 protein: CAWSWDRGNGELFF

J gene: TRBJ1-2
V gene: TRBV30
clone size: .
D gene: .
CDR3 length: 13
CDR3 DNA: TGTGCCTGGACGATCACCAGGAACTATGGCTACACCTTC
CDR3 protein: CAWTITRNYGYTF

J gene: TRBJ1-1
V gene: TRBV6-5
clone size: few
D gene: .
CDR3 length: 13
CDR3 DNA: TGTGCCAGCAGTTACGGCACAAGAACTGAAGCTTTCTTT
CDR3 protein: CASSYGTRTEAFF

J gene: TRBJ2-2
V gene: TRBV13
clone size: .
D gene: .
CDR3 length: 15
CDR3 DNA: TGTGCCAGCAGCCCTCACGAAGCGAACACCGGGGAGCTGTTTTTT
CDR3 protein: CASSPHEANTGELFF

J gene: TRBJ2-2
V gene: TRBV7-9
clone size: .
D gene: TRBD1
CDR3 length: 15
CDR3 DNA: TGTGCCAGCAGCTTCGGGACAGGGGAATCCGGGGAGCTGTTTTTT
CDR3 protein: CASSFGTGESGELFF

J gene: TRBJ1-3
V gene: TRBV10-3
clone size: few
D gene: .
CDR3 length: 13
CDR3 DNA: TGTGCCATCAGTGAGTCGAATATGGACACCATATATTTT
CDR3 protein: CAISESNMDTIYF

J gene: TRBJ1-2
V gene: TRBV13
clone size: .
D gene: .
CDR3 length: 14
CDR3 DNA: TGTGCCAGCAGCCCTCGACAGAATCCCTATGGCTACACCTTC
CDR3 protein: CASSPRQNPYGYTF

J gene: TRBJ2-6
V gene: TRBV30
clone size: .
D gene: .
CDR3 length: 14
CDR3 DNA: TGTGCCTGGGGGGGACATGCTGGGGCCAACGTCCTGACTTTC
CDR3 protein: CAWGGHAGANVLTF

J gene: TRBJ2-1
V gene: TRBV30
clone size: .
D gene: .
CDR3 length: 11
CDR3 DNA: TGTGCCTGGAGTGGAGGGAATGAGCAGTTCTTC
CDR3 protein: CAWSGGNEQFF

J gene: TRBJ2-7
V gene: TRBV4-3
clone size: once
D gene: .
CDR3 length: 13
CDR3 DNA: TGCGCCAGCAGCCAAGAACTGGGGCACGAGCAGTACTTC
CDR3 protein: CASSQELGHEQYF

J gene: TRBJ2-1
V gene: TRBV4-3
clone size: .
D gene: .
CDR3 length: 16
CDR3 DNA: TGCGCCAGCAGCCAAGCCATTCCCCCACCATACAATGAGCAGTTCTTC
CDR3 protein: CASSQAIPPPYNEQFF

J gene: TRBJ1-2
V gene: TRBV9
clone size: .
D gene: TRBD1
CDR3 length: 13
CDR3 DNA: TGTGCCAGCAGCGGGGGACAGAGTTCTGGCTACACCTTC
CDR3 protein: CASSGGQSSGYTF

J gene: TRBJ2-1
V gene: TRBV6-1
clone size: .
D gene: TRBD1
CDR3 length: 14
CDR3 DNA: TGTGCCAGCAGTTGGGACAGCTCCTACAATGAGCAGTTCTTC
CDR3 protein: CASSWDSSYNEQFF

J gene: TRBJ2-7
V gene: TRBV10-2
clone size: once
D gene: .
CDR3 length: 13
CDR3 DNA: TGCGCCAGCAGTGAGGAAGGACAGACCGAGCAGTACTTC
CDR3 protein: CASSEEGQTEQYF

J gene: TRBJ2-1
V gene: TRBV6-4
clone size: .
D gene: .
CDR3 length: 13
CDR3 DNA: TGTGCCAGCAGTACTGGACTCTACAATGAGCAGTTCTTC
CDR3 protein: CASSTGLYNEQFF

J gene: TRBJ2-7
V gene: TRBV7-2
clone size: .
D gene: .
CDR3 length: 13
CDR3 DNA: TGTGCCAGCAGCCCAGGTGGGGTCTACGAGCAGTACTTC
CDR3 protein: CASSPGGVYEQYF

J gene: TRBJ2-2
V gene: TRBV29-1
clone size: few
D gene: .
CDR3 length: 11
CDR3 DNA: TGCAGCGTTGAAGAAGGTGGGGAGCTGTTTTTT
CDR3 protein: CSVEEGGELFF

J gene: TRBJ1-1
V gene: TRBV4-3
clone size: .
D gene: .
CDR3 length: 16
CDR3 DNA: TGCGCCAGCAGCCAAGATTGGGACACAATGAACACTGAAGCTTTCTTT
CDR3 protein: CASSQDWDTMNTEAFF

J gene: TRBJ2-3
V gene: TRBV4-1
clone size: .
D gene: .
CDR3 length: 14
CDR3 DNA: TGCGCCAGCAGCCAAGAAGGCGGCACAGATACGCAGTATTTT
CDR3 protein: CASSQEGGTDTQYF

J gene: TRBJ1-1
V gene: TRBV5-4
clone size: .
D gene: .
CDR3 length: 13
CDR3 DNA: TGTGCCAGTCGCGGAGCAGGGAAGATTGAAGCTTTCTTT
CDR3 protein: CASRGAGKIEAFF

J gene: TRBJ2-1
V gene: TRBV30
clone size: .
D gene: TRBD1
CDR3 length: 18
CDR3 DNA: TGTGCCTGGAGTGTACAGGGGACACTAAGTAACTCCTACAATGAGCAGTTCTTC
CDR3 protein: CAWSVQGTLSNSYNEQFF

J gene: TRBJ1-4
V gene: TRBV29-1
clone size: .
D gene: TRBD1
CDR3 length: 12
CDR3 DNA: TGCAGCGTTCGACAGGGAAATGAAAAACTGTTTTTT
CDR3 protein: CSVRQGNEKLFF

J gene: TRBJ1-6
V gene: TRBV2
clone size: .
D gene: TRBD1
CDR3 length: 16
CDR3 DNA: TGTGCCAGCAGCGGAGGGACAGGAGACTATAATTCACCCCTCCACTTT
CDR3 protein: CASSGGTGDYNSPLHF

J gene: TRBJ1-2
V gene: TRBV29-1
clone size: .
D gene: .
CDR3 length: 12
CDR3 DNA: TGCAGCGTTGAGGGGGCCCGGTATGGCTACACCTTC
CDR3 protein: CSVEGARYGYTF

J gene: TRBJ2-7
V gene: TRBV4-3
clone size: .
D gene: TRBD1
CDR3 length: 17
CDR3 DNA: TGCGCCAGCAGCCAAGATGCAGGGGGTTGGGGCTCCTACGAGCAGTACTTC
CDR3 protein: CASSQDAGGWGSYEQYF

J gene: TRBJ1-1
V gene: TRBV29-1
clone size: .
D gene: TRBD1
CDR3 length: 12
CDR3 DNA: TGCAGCGTTACCGGGACAGCACCTGAAGCTTTCTTT
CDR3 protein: CSVTGTAPEAFF

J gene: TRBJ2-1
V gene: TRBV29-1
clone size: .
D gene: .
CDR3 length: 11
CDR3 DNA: TGCAGCGTTGACCATACAAATGAGCAGTTCTTC
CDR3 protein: CSVDHTNEQFF